The 27 T cell receptor beta chains listed next were all sequenced from one sample in a study of blood T cell repertoires in COVID-19. The assay was immunoSEQ multiplex PCR, and TCRdb's table has in-frame clones only and misses some. The table records 50,000 to 60,000 clones, approximately 86% of them present only once. The sample was peripheral blood. Receptors were obtained from a man in his forties with COVID-19, enrolled during active disease.

V and J are TRBV11-3 and TRBJ1-6; TRBD1 agrees at 8 bases. V dropped 5 bases and J dropped 7; count of bases not matched to a gene: 7. CDR1 is SGHNT, CDR2 YENEEA, per germline. CDR3 length equals 15 residues. The CDR3 here is CASSREGQVNSPLHF. In DNA form, the CDR3 reads TGTGCCAGCAGCCGAGAGGGACAGGTGAATTCACCCCTCCACTTT.

In its sample, this clone was seen a few times. The rearrangement links TRBV23-1 to TRBJ2-3, with D possibly matching TRBD2 (5 bases). TRBV23-1 is designated an ORF whose function remains uncertain. V was pared by 7 bases and J by 2 bases, with 10 bases between. The CDR3 is 13 amino acids. In DNA, the CDR3 is TGCGCCAGCACCTCCCGGGACACAGATACGCAGTATTTT. Its translation is CASTSRDTDTQYF.

Here the CDR3 reads CASSEASGKLLYEQYF. CDR3 sequence (DNA): TGTGCCAGCAGTGAAGCGAGCGGGAAGCTCCTCTACGAGCAGTACTTC. The V and J genes are TRBV6-1 and TRBJ2-7; 7 nucleotides agree with TRBD2. The CDR3 runs 16 residues. Germline values: CDR1 MNHNS, CDR2 SASEGT. Trimming took 0 bases from V and 3 from J; bases not matched to a gene: 8.

V and J are TRBV2 and TRBJ2-1; the D gene is possibly TRBD2 (6 bases). Germline V lookup: CDR1 SNHLY, CDR2 FYNNEI. This CDR3 region has 15 residues. Trimming took 10 bases from V and 4 from J, leaving 20 bases between them. The CDR3 here is CAKLPGLASYNEQFF. DNA for the CDR3: TGTGCCAAACTACCCGGTCTAGCGTCTTACAATGAGCAGTTCTTC.

The CDR3 nucleotides are TGTGCCAGCAGTTTAGGCCCTTACAGGTACACAGATACGCAGTATTTT. This translates into CASSLGPYRYTDTQYF. The chain couples TRBV28 to TRBJ2-3; D may be TRBD1 (5 bases). Trimming removed 2 bases from V and 2 bases from J, with 14 bases in between. The germline V gene has CDR1 MDHEN and CDR2 SYDVKM. This CDR3 comprises 16 residues.

In DNA, the CDR3 is TGTGCCAGCAGCTTGGACAGGGGCCAAGAGACCCAGTACTTC. Translating it yields CASSLDRGQETQYF. The chain is built from TRBV5-4 and TRBJ2-5, with TRBD1 matching over 7 bases. V shed 0 bases, J shed 1 base, and the junction held 0 bases outside the gene matches. The germline V gene has CDR1 SGHNT and CDR2 YYREEE (reference sequence). CDR3 length: 14 residues.

This clone was counted once. V and J are TRBV4-1 and TRBJ1-1; D ambiguous. CDR3 length equals 16 residues. V was shortened by 4 bases and J by 8 bases, with 23 bases between the two germline ends. Germline CDR1 reads MGHRA; CDR2 reads YSYEKL. CDR3 nucleotide sequence: TGCGCCAGCAGCCTGCAGAGTGTCAGCCTTATCGGGGAAGCTTTCTTT. Protein sequence: CASSLQSVSLIGEAFF.

The chain is built from TRBV21-1 and TRBJ1-2; the table's D call of TRBD1 was not tested on the DNA. TRBV21-1 is termed a pseudogene. The CDR3 loop spans 16 amino acids. CDR3 sequence: CASSKEPTGANYGYTF. CDR3 nucleotide sequence: TGTGCCAGCAGCAAAGAGCCTACAGGGGCGAACTATGGCTACACCTTC.

The chain combines TRBV19 with TRBJ2-5, with TRBD2 as a possible D gene (6 bases). The germline V and J ends were trimmed by 5 bases and 4 bases, with 17 bases remaining between them. The CDR3 spans 15 residues. From germline, CDR1 is LNHDA and CDR2 SQIVND (reference sequence). The CDR3 sequence is CASSGGTVPLETQYF. The CDR3 DNA follows: TGTGCCAGTAGTGGGGGGACTGTACCCTTAGAGACCCAGTACTTC.

The gene calls are TRBV7-9 and TRBJ1-2; no firm D call. CDR3 size: 13 residues. Trimming removed 1 base from V and 7 bases from J, with 10 bases in between. CDR1 and CDR2 (germline): SEHNR, FQNEAQ (reference sequence). CDR3 sequence: CASSLGTFGGYTF. As DNA, the CDR3 is TGTGCCAGCAGCTTAGGTACATTTGGTGGCTACACCTTC.

The gene calls are TRBV27 and TRBJ1-2; D not certain. The CDR3 has 12 residues. Germline CDR1 MNHEY, CDR2 SMNVEV (reference sequence). V gave up 6 bases and J gave up 4 bases, with 9 bases separating them. Here the CDR3 reads CASRDSGYGYTF. The CDR3 region has the DNA TGTGCCAGCAGGGACTCGGGCTATGGCTACACCTTC.

In its sample, this clone was seen a few times. This chain links TRBV11-2 with TRBJ1-1, with 7 bases aligning to TRBD1. The germline V gene encodes CDR1 SGHAT and CDR2 FQNNGV. This CDR3 has 16 residues. V dropped 0 bases and J dropped 2; count of bases not matched to a gene: 6. CDR3 amino acids: CASSLDWGQKNTEAFF. CDR3 DNA sequence: TGTGCCAGCAGCTTAGATTGGGGACAGAAAAACACTGAAGCTTTCTTT. Full variable domain (rest looked up from reference TRBV11-2 and TRBJ1-1): EAGVAQSPRYKIIEKRQSVAFWCNPISGHATLYWYQQILGQGPKLLIQFQNNGVVDDSQLPKDRFSAERLKGVDSTLKIQPAKLEDSAVYLCASSLDWGQKNTEAFFGQGTRLTVV.

The chain carries TRBV30 and TRBJ1-4; D unclear. Per germline, CDR1 GTSNPN and CDR2 SVGIG (reference sequence). V was cut by 4 bases and J by 9 bases, with 9 bases left in between. CDR3 length equals 11 residues. The chain's CDR3 is CAWTASKKLFF. The CDR3 DNA reads TGTGCCTGGACTGCGAGTAAAAAACTGTTTTTT.

The CDR3 coding sequence is TGTGCCAGCAGCGCATCTGGAGGGCAGGGCACTGAAGCTTTCTTT. Residues: CASSASGGQGTEAFF. This rearrangement joins TRBV2 to TRBJ1-1, with a tentative D call TRBD1 (5 bases). The V end lost 6 bases, the J end lost 4 bases, and 18 bases lay between the germline ends. This CDR3 comprises 15 residues. The germline gives CDR1 SNHLY, CDR2 FYNNEI.

The chain links TRBV30 to TRBJ2-1, with D possibly TRBD1 on 5 matching bases. V shed 4 bases and J shed 6 bases, with 16 bases lying between them. From germline, CDR1 is GTSNPN and CDR2 SVGIG (reference sequence). CDR3 length: 14 amino acids. CDR3 amino acids: CAWIPGAGSNEQFF. The CDR3 DNA follows: TGTGCCTGGATTCCCGGCGCAGGGTCCAATGAGCAGTTCTTC. Variable domain in full (rest from reference TRBV30 and TRBJ2-1): SQTIHQWPATLVQPVGSPLSLECTVEGTSNPNLYWYRQAAGRGLQLLFYSVGIGQISSEVPQNLSASRPQDRQFILSSKKLLLSDSGFYLCAWIPGAGSNEQFFGPGTRLTVL.

This clone was found a few times. The genes are TRBV5-4 and TRBJ2-7; 8 nucleotides line up with TRBD2. V shed 4 bases, J shed 6 bases, and the junction held 12 bases outside the gene matches. Germline assignment: CDR1 SGHNT and CDR2 YYREEE (reference sequence). The CDR3 is made up of 15 amino acids. Written as DNA, the CDR3 is TGTGCCAGCAGCGTAGCGGGGAGTCCCCCCTCCGAGCAGTACTTC. Encoded protein: CASSVAGSPPSEQYF.

This clone appeared a few times. The chain has TRBV6-5 and TRBJ1-1; tentative D call: TRBD1 (6 bases). The CDR3 is 14 residues long. V dropped 5 bases and J dropped 3 bases, with 13 bases sitting between them. CDR1 is MNHEY, CDR2 SVGAGI, per germline. The CDR3 bases are TGTGCCAGCAGTAAAATCACAGGGTACACTGAAGCTTTCTTT. It specifies CASSKITGYTEAFF.

The V call is TRBV28, the J call TRBJ2-3; tentative D call: TRBD2 (7 bases). V was cut by 2 bases and J by 6 bases, with 12 bases left in between. The V gene's germline CDR1 is MDHEN and CDR2 SYDVKM. The CDR3 has 14 amino acids. For the CDR3, the DNA is TGTGCCAGCAGTTTAGTCGGGGGGCTGGATACGCAGTATTTT. Its translation is CASSLVGGLDTQYF. The full variable domain, completed using reference TRBV28 and TRBJ2-3, is DVKVTQSSRYLVKRTGEKVFLECVQDMDHENMFWYRQDPGLGLRLIYFSYDVKMKEKGDIPEGYSVSREKKERFSLILESASTNQTSMYLCASSLVGGLDTQYFGPGTRLTVL.

This clone was found once. The chain uses TRBV3-1 (or the pseudogene TRBV3-2) and TRBJ2-7; D unclear. The CDR3 runs 12 residues. Germline-derived CDR1 and CDR2 are LGHDT and YNNKEL (reference sequence). Trimming shortened V by 8 bases and J by 0 bases, and 8 bases separated the two germline ends. CDR3 bases: TGTGCCAGCGGAGCCAGCTCCTACGAGCAGTACTTC. Translating it yields CASGASSYEQYF.

This clone was seen a few times. The genes are TRBV28 and TRBJ1-3; unclear D gene. V was clipped by 6 bases and J by 0 bases, with 9 bases between them. CDR3 length: 14 residues. The germline CDR1 and CDR2 sequences are MDHEN and SYDVKM. For the CDR3, the DNA is TGTGCCAGCAGCCCAAGCCTCTCTGGAAACACCATATATTTT. It encodes CASSPSLSGNTIYF.

This clone occurred once. This sequence joins TRBV4-1 and TRBJ2-5, with D perhaps TRBD1 (5 bases). Germline-derived CDR1 and CDR2 are MGHRA and YSYEKL. The CDR3 length is 16 residues. V dropped 1 base and J dropped 0 bases, with 12 bases sitting between them. CDR3 residues: CASSQGETEYQETQYF. The CDR3 bases are TGCGCCAGCAGCCAAGGCGAGACAGAGTACCAAGAGACCCAGTACTTC.

This chain links TRBV2 with TRBJ2-3, with 13 positions matching TRBD2. Germline-derived CDR1 and CDR2 are SNHLY and FYNNEI. The CDR3 contains 18 residues. V lost 5 bases, J lost 0 bases, and 8 bases stayed unmatched. The CDR3 DNA reads as TGTGCCAGCAGTTGGGGACTAGCGGGGAGAACTAGCACAGATACGCAGTATTTT. Its translation: CASSWGLAGRTSTDTQYF.

This chain uses TRBV21-1 with TRBJ1-4; the tabulated D call, TRBD1, remains unverified against the DNA. TRBV21-1 is annotated as a pseudogene. This CDR3 region has 16 residues. Written as DNA, the CDR3 is TGTGCCAGCAGTATCCCCCCAGGCCACATGGAAGAAAAACTGTTTTTT. It specifies CASSIPPGHMEEKLFF.

V is TRBV6-5 and J is TRBJ1-4; 10 bases are a match to TRBD1. V lost 7 bases to trimming and J lost 6 bases; unmatched junction nucleotides: 8. CDR1 MNHEY and CDR2 SVGAGI come from the germline V gene. This CDR3 is 15 amino acids long. In DNA form, the CDR3 reads TGTGCCAGCACTCGACAGGGGGCAGGTGATGAAAAACTGTTTTTT. Protein: CASTRQGAGDEKLFF.

The CDR3 is CAAHSRSGNTIYF. The CDR3 DNA is TGTGCCGCGCATAGTAGATCTGGAAACACCATATATTTT. The chain combines TRBV6-6 with TRBJ1-3; D uncertain. This CDR3 comprises 13 residues. The ends were cut back, 11 bases at V and 1 base at J, with 12 bases in the middle. The V gene's germline CDR1 is MNHNY and CDR2 SVGAGI (reference sequence).

The chain joins TRBV19 to TRBJ1-2; 7 nucleotides agree with TRBD1. V shed 6 bases and J 0 bases; nucleotides not matched to a gene: 7. The CDR3 is 15 amino acids. From germline, CDR1 is LNHDA and CDR2 SQIVND (reference sequence). The CDR3 here is CASSNGQVANYGYTF. In DNA, the CDR3 is TGTGCCAGTAGCAACGGACAGGTAGCTAACTATGGCTACACCTTC.

The gene calls are TRBV19 and TRBJ1-2, with 9 bases lining up with TRBD1. The CDR3 spans 14 residues. V trimming: 5 bases; J trimming: 4 bases; junction bases outside the gene matches: 5. The germline gives CDR1 LNHDA, CDR2 SQIVND (reference sequence). The chain's CDR3 is CASSSPGQGYGYTF. For the CDR3, the DNA is TGTGCCAGTAGTTCTCCGGGACAGGGCTATGGCTACACCTTC.